These T cell receptor beta chains were read from a single sample in a study of regulatory T cells in long-lasting Graves disease. TCRdb used MiXCR to reprocess the multiplex PCR reads, holding one entry per CDR3 protein. Of roughly 500,000 distinct CDR3 sequences in the sample, around 11% were seen once. These data are also associated with another study on T cells in Graves' hyperthyroidism and ophthalmopathy.

The sequencing used peripheral blood mononuclear cells (PBMCs), collected at new diagnosis, from a patient treated with antithyroid drugs. Source of these receptors: a woman in her thirties with Graves disease. Each CDR3 is given with its conserved first and last residue. The D gene is left open where the match is weak. Only part of the rows carry a size: once, few, many, or a class if the clone is expanded.

len	abundance	j_gene	v_gene	d_gene	CDR3nt	CDR3aa
14	many	TRBJ1-5	TRBV11-2	-	TGTGCCAGCAGCTTAGAGGGGGCCGGGCAGCCCCAGCATTTT	CASSLEGAGQPQHF
15	-	TRBJ2-3	TRBV19	TRBD1	TGTGCCAGTAGTACTTTAAATCGGGACAGCCATACGCAGTATTTT	CASSTLNRDSHTQYF
14	few	TRBJ1-6	TRBV28	-	TGTGCCAGCAGTTTATGGGCCGCGGATTCACCCCTCCACTTT	CASSLWAADSPLHF
14	many	TRBJ1-1	TRBV20-1	TRBD1	TGCAGTGCAATAAACAGGGGGCGCGCCACTGAAGCTTTCTTT	CSAINRGRATEAFF
14	many	TRBJ1-1	TRBV7-9	-	TGTGCCAGCAGCTTTTTCGGGGCAAACACTGAAGCTTTCTTT	CASSFFGANTEAFF
12	many	TRBJ1-2	TRBV18	-	TGTGCCAGCTCACGAGGAGAAGGTGGCTACACCTTC	CASSRGEGGYTF
15	many	TRBJ1-3	TRBV4-1	-	TGCGCCAGCAGCCAGCTGTGGGTTGCTGGAAACACCATATATTTT	CASSQLWVAGNTIYF
15	-	TRBJ2-6	TRBV6-2/TRBV6-3	-	TGTGCCAGCAGTTACTCGCTCGACGGGGCCAACGTCCTGACTTTC	CASSYSLDGANVLTF
14	many	TRBJ1-2	TRBV27	-	TGTGCCAGCAGTCTAACTGGACAGATCGGTGGCTACACCTTC	CASSLTGQIGGYTF
19	many	TRBJ1-1	TRBV11-2	TRBD1	TGTGCCAGCAGCTCTAGTGACAGGGTAGCAGATCGGATGAACACTGAAGCTTTCTTT	CASSSSDRVADRMNTEAFF
15	many	TRBJ1-1	TRBV20-1	TRBD1	TGCAGTGCTAGAGATCTACAGGGGGCAAACACTGAAGCTTTCTTT	CSARDLQGANTEAFF
15	-	TRBJ2-1	TRBV9	TRBD2	TGTGGCAGCAGCGCTAGCGGGGGGACCTACAATGAGCAGTTCTTC	CGSSASGGTYNEQFF
15	many	TRBJ2-5	TRBV12-3/TRBV12-4	TRBD1	TGTGCCAGCAGCACCTCCGGGACAGGCCAAGCGACCCAGTACTTC	CASSTSGTGQATQYF
17	-	TRBJ2-1	TRBV7-6	TRBD2	TGTGCCAGCAGCCTACTAGCTAGCGGGGGGGAAGACAATGAGCAGTTCTTC	CASSLLASGGEDNEQFF
15	many	TRBJ1-2	TRBV6-2/TRBV6-3	TRBD1	TGTGCCAGCAGTTACAACCAGGGGGCTTTGGATGGCTACACCTTC	CASSYNQGALDGYTF